This TCR beta chain was documented in a study of human thymus T cells. The source of the thymus tissue was resections taken during corrective heart surgery. Trimming left V 0 bases short and J 2 bases short, with 15 bases between. Germline values: CDR1 SGHKS, CDR2 YYEKEE (reference sequence). There are 18 residues in the CDR3. The protocol was immunoSEQ multiplex PCR, while the TCRdb copy is restricted to in-frame clones and leaves out a portion. The repertoire has about 78,000 clones, roughly 97% of them found once; the top ten carry 0.031%. This TCR came from a boy in the first two years of life with a congenital heart defect but otherwise immunologically healthy. The gene calls are TRBV5-5 and TRBJ2-6; D gene unclear. The sequenced material came from thymus tissue. The CDR3 sequence: CASSLGQLFYPGANVLTF. CDR3 in DNA: TGTGCCAGCAGCTTGGGCCAGCTCTTCTATCCTGGGGCCAACGTCCTGACTTTC.